Listed below are T cell receptor beta chains from one sample, sequenced in a study of T cells after yellow fever vaccination. MiXCR, run by TCRdb on the 5' RACE reads, gives a single entry per CDR3 protein. The repertoire has about 130,000 distinct CDR3 sequences, approximately 8.4% of them found once; the top ten carry roughly 40%. The sequenced sample was CD8+ T cells sorted from PBMCs, obtained on the day of the yellow fever booster vaccination. The receptors were sampled from a man aged 18 to 30 who received the YFV17D yellow fever vaccine. The CDR3 runs from the conserved cysteine through the conserved F or W. A D gene is named only where the DNA matches it firmly. Clone size is not always given. Where it is, it says once, few, many or a class for expanded clones.

cdr3_nt: TGTGCCAGCAGCTTAGAGGCCTTGCCCATCTCTGGAAACACCATATATTTT
cdr3_aa: CASSLEALPISGNTIYF
clone_size: few
j_call: TRBJ1-3
d_call: NA
v_call: TRBV11-2

cdr3_nt: TGCGCCAGCAGTGACAGCTGGGACACTGAAGCTTTCTTT
cdr3_aa: CASSDSWDTEAFF
clone_size: few
j_call: TRBJ1-1
d_call: NA
v_call: TRBV10-2

cdr3_nt: TGTGCCAGCAGCTCAAGAGCGCGAGCGGGGGAAGAGACCCAGTACTTC
cdr3_aa: CASSSRARAGEETQYF
clone_size: many
j_call: TRBJ2-5
d_call: TRBD2
v_call: TRBV7-8

cdr3_nt: TGTGCCAGCAGTGGGGGACTAGACTCCTACAATGAGCAGTTCTTC
cdr3_aa: CASSGGLDSYNEQFF
clone_size: NA
j_call: TRBJ2-1
d_call: TRBD2
v_call: TRBV2

cdr3_nt: TGTGCCAGCAGCCGGCGGCCCGGGGGGTTAGATGGCTACACCTTC
cdr3_aa: CASSRRPGGLDGYTF
clone_size: few
j_call: TRBJ1-2
d_call: NA
v_call: TRBV7-9

cdr3_nt: TGTGCCAGCAGCACCTATCCCGGGACAGGGGATGCTTTCTTT
cdr3_aa: CASSTYPGTGDAFF
clone_size: few
j_call: TRBJ1-1
d_call: TRBD1
v_call: TRBV7-3

cdr3_nt: TGTGCCAGCAGCTTCCCCAGAGACCTTGGGAGCACAGATACGCAGTATTTT
cdr3_aa: CASSFPRDLGSTDTQYF
clone_size: few
j_call: TRBJ2-3
d_call: NA
v_call: TRBV7-2

cdr3_nt: TGTGCTAGTGGTTTGACCGTAGGTGAGCAGTTCTTC
cdr3_aa: CASGLTVGEQFF
clone_size: NA
j_call: TRBJ2-1
d_call: NA
v_call: TRBV12-5

cdr3_nt: TGTGCCAGCAGCTTTAGCGGGGGGTTCGTACACACAGATACGCAGTATTTT
cdr3_aa: CASSFSGGFVHTDTQYF
clone_size: few
j_call: TRBJ2-3
d_call: TRBD2
v_call: TRBV7-6

cdr3_nt: TGTGCCAGCAGTTTGGAGGGGTCTCAGCCCCAGCATTTT
cdr3_aa: CASSLEGSQPQHF
clone_size: few
j_call: TRBJ1-5
d_call: NA
v_call: TRBV6-2/TRBV6-3

cdr3_nt: TGCGCCAGCAGCTTGGAACAGGGAGGGGGATATTCGGGTGAAAAACTGTTTTTT
cdr3_aa: CASSLEQGGGYSGEKLFF
clone_size: few
j_call: TRBJ1-4
d_call: NA
v_call: TRBV5-1

cdr3_nt: TGTGCCAGCAGTGAAGTCTCGGGGGGAGTGCGCAATGAGCAGTTCTTC
cdr3_aa: CASSEVSGGVRNEQFF
clone_size: NA
j_call: TRBJ2-1
d_call: TRBD2
v_call: TRBV2

cdr3_nt: TGTGCCAGCTCAAGGACAGGCTCCTACGAGCAGTACTTC
cdr3_aa: CASSRTGSYEQYF
clone_size: many
j_call: TRBJ2-7
d_call: TRBD1
v_call: TRBV6-5

cdr3_nt: TGTGCCAGCAGCCCCCGCCTTCGGGCGGAGGGGCCAGGAGGCCAAGAGACCCAGTACTTC
cdr3_aa: CASSPRLRAEGPGGQETQYF
clone_size: NA
j_call: TRBJ2-5
d_call: NA
v_call: TRBV7-3

cdr3_nt: TGTGCCAGCAGCCCGCCGTATAGCAATCAGCCCCAGCATTTT
cdr3_aa: CASSPPYSNQPQHF
clone_size: many
j_call: TRBJ1-5
d_call: NA
v_call: TRBV6-2/TRBV6-3

cdr3_nt: TGTGCCAGCAGCCACACGCCGGGACTAGAGGAGACCCAGTACTTC
cdr3_aa: CASSHTPGLEETQYF
clone_size: NA
j_call: TRBJ2-5
d_call: TRBD2
v_call: TRBV3-1

cdr3_nt: TGTGCCAGCAGTCTAGGGGGACCAGTCAGCGATCAGCCCCAGCATTTT
cdr3_aa: CASSLGGPVSDQPQHF
clone_size: NA
j_call: TRBJ1-5
d_call: NA
v_call: TRBV12-3/TRBV12-4

cdr3_nt: TGTGCCAGCAGCCCCCCACTAGCGAACAATGAGCAGTTCTTC
cdr3_aa: CASSPPLANNEQFF
clone_size: NA
j_call: TRBJ2-1
d_call: TRBD2
v_call: TRBV7-9

cdr3_nt: TGTGCCAGCAGCCCCACTAGCGGCGGGAATGAGCAGTTCTTC
cdr3_aa: CASSPTSGGNEQFF
clone_size: NA
j_call: TRBJ2-1
d_call: TRBD2
v_call: TRBV27

cdr3_nt: TGTGCCAGCAGCTTAGATTGGGCGGAACAAGAGACCCAGTACTTC
cdr3_aa: CASSLDWAEQETQYF
clone_size: few
j_call: TRBJ2-5
d_call: NA
v_call: TRBV7-9

cdr3_nt: TGCGCCAGCAGCCAGGATGGGGCAGGGGTCAGCACTGAAGCTTTCTTT
cdr3_aa: CASSQDGAGVSTEAFF
clone_size: NA
j_call: TRBJ1-1
d_call: NA
v_call: TRBV4-1

cdr3_nt: TGCGCCAGCAGCCGTGGGACCACTGAAGCTTTCTTT
cdr3_aa: CASSRGTTEAFF
clone_size: few
j_call: TRBJ1-1
d_call: NA
v_call: TRBV4-1

cdr3_nt: TGCGCCAGCAGCTTTGATACAGGGGCCTCCCGGGGGATGAACACTGAAGCTTTCTTT
cdr3_aa: CASSFDTGASRGMNTEAFF
clone_size: few
j_call: TRBJ1-1
d_call: TRBD1
v_call: TRBV5-1

cdr3_nt: TGTGCCAGCAGCTTACCCGGGGGGGACACCGGGGAGCTGTTTTTT
cdr3_aa: CASSLPGGDTGELFF
clone_size: NA
j_call: TRBJ2-2
d_call: TRBD2
v_call: TRBV7-2

cdr3_nt: TGTGCCACAGTGGGGGGGCGGACCCTCTCTGGGGCCAACGTCCTGACTTTC
cdr3_aa: CATVGGRTLSGANVLTF
clone_size: many
j_call: TRBJ2-6
d_call: NA
v_call: TRBV7-8

cdr3_nt: TGTGCCAGCAGCTTAGAGGGGGGGCCGGATGAGCAGTTCTTC
cdr3_aa: CASSLEGGPDEQFF
clone_size: many
j_call: TRBJ2-1
d_call: NA
v_call: TRBV7-3

cdr3_nt: TGTGCCAGCAGCGGCTGGGAGGGGATTCGAACCGGGGAGCTGTTTTTT
cdr3_aa: CASSGWEGIRTGELFF
clone_size: few
j_call: TRBJ2-2
d_call: TRBD2
v_call: TRBV9

cdr3_nt: TGCGCCAGCAGCCGAGTAGCGGATTACACCGGGGAGCTGTTTTTT
cdr3_aa: CASSRVADYTGELFF
clone_size: many
j_call: TRBJ2-2
d_call: NA
v_call: TRBV4-3

cdr3_nt: TGTGCCATCAGTAAGACAGGGGAAAATATCGGCACAGATACGCAGTATTTT
cdr3_aa: CAISKTGENIGTDTQYF
clone_size: few
j_call: TRBJ2-3
d_call: TRBD1
v_call: TRBV10-3

cdr3_nt: TGCGCCAGCAGCCAAGAGCCCCCTACAGGGCACGGCTACACCTTC
cdr3_aa: CASSQEPPTGHGYTF
clone_size: few
j_call: TRBJ1-2
d_call: NA
v_call: TRBV4-3

cdr3_nt: TGTGCCAGCAGCCAACTCTACCCGGGGACTAAAGAGACCCAGTACTTC
cdr3_aa: CASSQLYPGTKETQYF
clone_size: NA
j_call: TRBJ2-5
d_call: TRBD2
v_call: TRBV14

cdr3_nt: TGTGCCAGCAGTTTCAGCGGGGGGTATTATTTT
cdr3_aa: CASSFSGGYYF
clone_size: NA
j_call: TRBJ2-3
d_call: TRBD2
v_call: TRBV12-3/TRBV12-4

cdr3_nt: TGTGCCAGCAGCTTGGGTCGGGGGGGCTGGGATACGCAGTATTTT
cdr3_aa: CASSLGRGGWDTQYF
clone_size: NA
j_call: TRBJ2-3
d_call: TRBD2
v_call: TRBV7-2

cdr3_nt: TGCAGCGTTGATGGTCTTGTCTACAATGAGCAGTTCTTC
cdr3_aa: CSVDGLVYNEQFF
clone_size: few
j_call: TRBJ2-1
d_call: NA
v_call: TRBV29-1

cdr3_nt: TGTGCCAGCGCCCTCCTGACGGGGGAGACCCAGTACTTC
cdr3_aa: CASALLTGETQYF
clone_size: few
j_call: TRBJ2-5
d_call: NA
v_call: TRBV27

cdr3_nt: TGTGCCAGCAGCTTAGAGGGACCAGGGGGCAGTTGGGGCTACACCTTC
cdr3_aa: CASSLEGPGGSWGYTF
clone_size: NA
j_call: TRBJ1-2
d_call: TRBD1
v_call: TRBV7-2

cdr3_nt: TGTGCCAGCAGCCATCAGGGGGCCTATGGCTACACCTTC
cdr3_aa: CASSHQGAYGYTF
clone_size: many
j_call: TRBJ1-2
d_call: TRBD1
v_call: TRBV14

cdr3_nt: TGTGCCAGCAGCCCGATCACCCTTGGGATGAACACTGAAGCTTTCTTT
cdr3_aa: CASSPITLGMNTEAFF
clone_size: few
j_call: TRBJ1-1
d_call: NA
v_call: TRBV14

cdr3_nt: TGCAGCGTTGCCCCGGGGGGGACTGAAGCTTTCTTT
cdr3_aa: CSVAPGGTEAFF
clone_size: NA
j_call: TRBJ1-1
d_call: NA
v_call: TRBV29-1

cdr3_nt: TGTGCCAGCAGCCCTAGGGGGCTCATGAATGAGCAGTTCTTC
cdr3_aa: CASSPRGLMNEQFF
clone_size: few
j_call: TRBJ2-1
d_call: TRBD1
v_call: TRBV9

cdr3_nt: TGTGCCAGCAGCTTGGGGACTAACTATGGCTACACCTTC
cdr3_aa: CASSLGTNYGYTF
clone_size: NA
j_call: TRBJ1-2
d_call: NA
v_call: TRBV7-9

cdr3_nt: TGCAGTGCTAGATCGAGATTGAACACTGAAGCTTTCTTT
cdr3_aa: CSARSRLNTEAFF
clone_size: NA
j_call: TRBJ1-1
d_call: NA
v_call: TRBV20-1

cdr3_nt: TGTGCCAGTAATTTCCGGGGGGGAGGCCCATCCTACAATGAGCAGTTCTTC
cdr3_aa: CASNFRGGGPSYNEQFF
clone_size: NA
j_call: TRBJ2-1
d_call: TRBD2
v_call: TRBV19

cdr3_nt: TGTGCCAGCAGCTCGGAAAGTCGGAACACCGGGGAGCTGTTTTTT
cdr3_aa: CASSSESRNTGELFF
clone_size: NA
j_call: TRBJ2-2
d_call: NA
v_call: TRBV5-4

cdr3_nt: TGTGCCACCAGTGATCCGTCCCGGGACAGGGGTGAGGGCTACACCTTC
cdr3_aa: CATSDPSRDRGEGYTF
clone_size: NA
j_call: TRBJ1-2
d_call: TRBD1
v_call: TRBV24-1

cdr3_nt: TGCAGTGCTAGAGATAAGCGGACCGTCGAGCAGTACTTC
cdr3_aa: CSARDKRTVEQYF
clone_size: many
j_call: TRBJ2-7
d_call: NA
v_call: TRBV20-1

cdr3_nt: TGCGCCAGCAGCCAAGTTAGTTCCGGGACAGGGGGCTCCTTGACAGATACGCAGTATTTT
cdr3_aa: CASSQVSSGTGGSLTDTQYF
clone_size: many
j_call: TRBJ2-3
d_call: TRBD1
v_call: TRBV4-3

cdr3_nt: TGTGCCAGCAGTTACGGTATTAGCGGGGGGTTCTACGAGCAGTACTTC
cdr3_aa: CASSYGISGGFYEQYF
clone_size: NA
j_call: TRBJ2-7
d_call: TRBD2
v_call: TRBV6-2/TRBV6-3

cdr3_nt: TGCGCCAGCAGCCAGGAACTAGCGGCGACTTCCTACAATGAGCAGTTCTTC
cdr3_aa: CASSQELAATSYNEQFF
clone_size: few
j_call: TRBJ2-1
d_call: TRBD2
v_call: TRBV4-1

cdr3_nt: TGTGCCAGTAGTATAGAAACAGGGGGCACTGAAGCTTTCTTT
cdr3_aa: CASSIETGGTEAFF
clone_size: few
j_call: TRBJ1-1
d_call: TRBD1
v_call: TRBV19

cdr3_nt: TGTGCCAGCAGCTGGACTGACAATGAGCAGTTCTTC
cdr3_aa: CASSWTDNEQFF
clone_size: few
j_call: TRBJ2-1
d_call: NA
v_call: TRBV5-4

cdr3_nt: TGTGCCAGCTTCGACTCTGGGGCCAACGTCCTGACTTTC
cdr3_aa: CASFDSGANVLTF
clone_size: few
j_call: TRBJ2-6
d_call: NA
v_call: TRBV12-3/TRBV12-4

cdr3_nt: TGTGCCAGCAGTTACGGGTTCGGCACTGAAGCTTTCTTT
cdr3_aa: CASSYGFGTEAFF
clone_size: few
j_call: TRBJ1-1
d_call: NA
v_call: TRBV6-5

cdr3_nt: TGTGCCAGCAGTTTGGGGCGGTTGACTGAAAAACTGTTTTTT
cdr3_aa: CASSLGRLTEKLFF
clone_size: NA
j_call: TRBJ1-4
d_call: NA
v_call: TRBV27